The 32 T cell receptor beta chains given below trace back to one sample, sequenced in a study of control samples from healthy donors and cancer patients. Profiled with immunoSEQ multiplex PCR; TCRdb holds only in-frame clones, not every one. The sample lists around 230,000 clones, over 90% occurring once. Material for sequencing was blood. Every receptor here comes from a man between 50 and 59 years old in good health.

The chain uses TRBV5-7 and TRBJ2-5; the match to TRBD2 covers 10 bases. TRBV5-7 falls under the ORF class, with uncertain function. The CDR3 length is 16 residues. The V gene end was trimmed by 4 bases and the J gene end by 2 bases; junction bases not matched to a gene: 8. CDR3 in DNA: TGTGCCAGCAGCCCCCTCCTAGCGGGGGTGCAAGAGACCCAGTACTTC. This sequence encodes CASSPLLAGVQETQYF.

This chain joins TRBV5-1 and TRBJ2-7, with TRBD1 matching over 9 bases. This CDR3 has 13 amino acids. Germline V gene data show CDR1 as SGHRS and CDR2 as YFSETQ. J lost 3 bases, V lost 4 bases, and 2 bases had no gene match. The CDR3 spells CASSLDRGYEQYF. The CDR3 coding sequence is TGCGCCAGCAGCCTGGACAGGGGCTACGAGCAGTACTTC.

The J gene is TRBJ2-1, the V gene TRBV24-1, with TRBD2 matching 8 bases. Losses at the gene ends were 0 bases for V and 7 bases for J; bases not matched to a gene: 7. CDR1 is KGHDR, CDR2 SFDVKD, per germline. The CDR3 is 16 amino acids. The CDR3 nucleotides read TGTGCCACCAGTGATTTGCAACCGGGGGGGCTGAATGAGCAGTTCTTC. This encodes CATSDLQPGGLNEQFF.

The chain carries TRBV28 and TRBJ1-3; D not resolved. With 3 bases removed from V and 4 bases from J, the gap between germline ends came to 10 bases. The CDR3 runs 14 residues. The germline CDR1 and CDR2 sequences are MDHEN and SYDVKM. The CDR3 DNA reads TGTGCCAGCAGTTTTGGAGTCGCGGGAAACACCATATATTTT. Encoded protein: CASSFGVAGNTIYF.

The CDR3: CASRRDFNQPQHF. CDR3 DNA sequence: TGTGCCAGCAGACGGGACTTCAATCAGCCCCAGCATTTT. The V gene is TRBV2, the J gene TRBJ1-5; maybe TRBD1 (5 bases). Germline CDR1 SNHLY, CDR2 FYNNEI. The CDR3 sequence is 13 residues long. Trimming stripped 6 bases from V and 3 bases from J, with 9 bases between.

The gene calls are TRBV6-5 and TRBJ2-7; 10 bases are shared with TRBD1. V shed 2 bases and J 5 bases; nucleotides not matched to a gene: 6. The CDR3 spans 15 residues. CDR1 and CDR2 from the germline V gene are MNHEY and SVGAGI. CDR3 nucleotides: TGTGCCAGCAGTTACGTGGGACAGGGGTCCCACGAGCAGTACTTC. Translation: CASSYVGQGSHEQYF.

This chain connects TRBV7-2 to TRBJ2-3; 9 nucleotides line up with TRBD2. The CDR3 covers 16 residues. Germline values: CDR1 SGHTA, CDR2 FQGNSA. The V gene end was trimmed by 5 bases and the J gene end by 4 bases; junction bases not matched to a gene: 10. DNA for the CDR3: TGTGCCAGCAGCCCCGGGACTAGCCGTAATGCAGATACGCAGTATTTT. It is translated as CASSPGTSRNADTQYF.

The rearrangement uses TRBV3-1 (or the pseudogene TRBV3-2) and TRBJ1-6; D gene unclear. Trimming took off 0 bases at V and 8 bases at J, with 8 bases between the two ends. Germline-derived CDR1 and CDR2 are LGHDT and YNNKEL (reference sequence). This CDR3 contains 14 residues. CDR3 sequence: CASSQDGSYSPLHF. The CDR3 bases are TGTGCCAGCAGCCAAGATGGAAGCTATTCACCCCTCCACTTT.

The chain employs TRBV6-5 and TRBJ2-7, with D possibly TRBD2 on 5 matching bases. This CDR3 is built from 15 residues. The germline gives CDR1 MNHEY, CDR2 SVGAGI. The V and J ends lost 2 bases and 6 bases respectively, with 17 bases between them. CDR3 sequence (DNA): TGTGCCAGCAGTTACGATCCTCTGGAGGTGATCGAGCAGTACGTC. It yields the protein CASSYDPLEVIEQYV.

This clone was recorded once. This chain joins TRBV28 and TRBJ2-5; D might be TRBD2 (6 bases). The germline V and J ends were trimmed by 2 bases and 4 bases, with 11 bases remaining between them. Germline CDR1 and CDR2: MDHEN and SYDVKM. The CDR3 spans 14 residues. CDR3 nucleotides: TGTGCCAGCAGTTTAGGAGGGGTGGGAGAGACCCAGTACTTC. This translates into CASSLGGVGETQYF.

The chain uses TRBV3-1 (or the pseudogene TRBV3-2) and TRBJ2-1, with unresolved D. Germline V lookup: CDR1 LGHDT, CDR2 YNNKEL (reference sequence). The length of the CDR3 is 12 residues. The germline V and J ends were trimmed by 4 bases and 7 bases, with 8 bases remaining between them. The CDR3 bases are TGTGCCAGCAGCCGAACGGCAAATGAGCAGTTCTTC. It codes for CASSRTANEQFF.

This chain connects TRBV19 to TRBJ1-2; D unresolved. The V end lost 6 bases, the J end lost 4 bases, and 15 bases lay between the germline ends. This CDR3 is 14 amino acids long. Germline values: CDR1 LNHDA, CDR2 SQIVND (reference sequence). The CDR3 DNA sequence: TGTGCCAGTAGGGAGGGCACATCGTCCTATGGCTACACCTTC. As protein: CASREGTSSYGYTF.

The chain combines TRBV5-1 with TRBJ1-1; 9 bases are a match to TRBD1. CDR3 size: 13 residues. The trim removed 3 bases at V and 4 bases at J, leaving 1 base unmatched. The germline V gene has CDR1 SGHRS and CDR2 YFSETQ. The CDR3 loop is CASSSQGATEAFF. CDR3 in DNA: TGCGCCAGCAGCTCACAGGGGGCCACTGAAGCTTTCTTT.

The V gene is TRBV5-8, the J gene TRBJ2-5, with TRBD1 as a possible D gene (6 bases). This CDR3 region has 14 residues. Looked up from germline, CDR1 is SGHTS and CDR2 is YDEGEE. The V and J ends lost 0 bases and 4 bases respectively, with 10 bases between them. The CDR3 coding sequence is TGTGCCAGCAGCTTGGCGATAGGGGGAGAGACCCAGTACTTC. Translation gives CASSLAIGGETQYF.

The chain uses TRBV4-3 and TRBJ2-3, with 8 nucleotides matching TRBD2. Trimming took 0 bases from V and 3 from J; bases not matched to a gene: 8. CDR1 and CDR2 (germline): LGHNA, YSLEER. The CDR3 length is 17 residues. CDR3 in DNA: TGCGCCAGCAGCCAAGATCATGCGGGGGGTCTTACAGATACGCAGTATTTT. It is translated as CASSQDHAGGLTDTQYF.

V and J are TRBV18 and TRBJ1-1; the D is unclear. Germline lookup yields CDR1 KGHSH and CDR2 LQKENI. Trimming cost V 3 bases and J 1 base, with 6 bases left between them. The CDR3 extends over 13 amino acids. CDR3 DNA: TGTGCCAGCTCACCTCCGGCGAACACTGAAGCTTTCTTT. Protein: CASSPPANTEAFF.

The gene calls are TRBV28 and TRBJ1-1; possibly TRBD1 for D (6 bases). The ends were cut back, 4 bases at V and 8 bases at J, with 23 bases in the middle. The CDR3 length is 16 residues. CDR1 and CDR2 from the germline V gene are MDHEN and SYDVKM. CDR3 region: CASSSMVGGGDLEAFF. In nucleotides, the CDR3 is TGTGCCAGCAGTTCGATGGTGGGGGGCGGAGACTTGGAAGCTTTCTTT.

This clone came up a few times. Other DNA sequences in this specimen translate into the identical CDR3. The chain couples TRBV6-1 to TRBJ2-7; a possible D gene is TRBD1 (5 bases). V was cut by 0 bases and J by 7 bases, with 10 bases left in between. This CDR3 spans 13 amino acids. Looked up from germline, CDR1 is MNHNS and CDR2 is SASEGT. CDR3 in DNA: TGTGCCAGCAGTGAAGCGAGGCCAGGGGAGCAGTACGTC. It is translated as CASSEARPGEQYV.

V and J are TRBV19 and TRBJ2-5; 10 positions agree with TRBD1. The CDR3 has 16 amino acids. The germline V gene encodes CDR1 LNHDA and CDR2 SQIVND (reference sequence). Trimming at V came to 3 bases and at J to 0 bases, leaving 4 bases not matched to a gene. The CDR3 DNA sequence: TGTGCCAGTAGTATGGGACAGGGGATATACCAAGAGACCCAGTACTTC. Amino acids: CASSMGQGIYQETQYF. The whole variable domain, filled in from reference TRBV19 and TRBJ2-5, reads DGGITQSPKYLFRKEGQNVTLSCEQNLNHDAMYWYRQDPGQGLRLIYYSQIVNDFQKGDIAEGYSVSREKKESFPLTVTSAQKNPTAFYLCASSMGQGIYQETQYFGPGTRLLVL.

The chain employs TRBV18 and TRBJ1-2, with a tentative D call TRBD1 (6 bases). V was trimmed by 8 bases and J by 2 bases, leaving 15 bases between them. Germline V gene sequence: CDR1 KGHSH, CDR2 LQKENI. This CDR3 is built from 14 residues. The CDR3 DNA sequence: TGTGCCAGCACCTCTGACAGGCCCAACTATGGCTACACCTTC. Translated: CASTSDRPNYGYTF.

CDR3 in amino acids: CASSVEDSNTQYF. CDR3 nucleotide sequence: TGTGCCAGCAGCGTAGAAGACTCGAATACGCAGTATTTT. The rearrangement uses TRBV9 and TRBJ2-3; D remains unclear. Trimming shortened V by 0 bases and J by 7 bases, and 9 bases separated the two germline ends. This CDR3 has 13 amino acids. The germline gives CDR1 SGDLS, CDR2 YYNGEE.

The V and J genes are TRBV5-1 and TRBJ1-1; D perhaps matches TRBD1 (5 bases). The germline V gene encodes CDR1 SGHRS and CDR2 YFSETQ. The V gene lost 7 bases and the J gene lost 7 bases, with 20 bases spanning the gap. The CDR3 is made up of 14 amino acids. DNA for the CDR3: TGCGCCAGCTCCCCCGGGACCCCTGGCGTTGAAGCTTTCTTT. Translation: CASSPGTPGVEAFF.

The chain uses TRBV6-5 and TRBJ1-5; 8 bases agree with TRBD1. V shed 5 bases and J 5 bases; nucleotides not matched to a gene: 2. The CDR3 is made up of 13 amino acids. CDR1 and CDR2 from the germline V gene are MNHEY and SVGAGI. The DNA of the CDR3 is TGTGCCAGCAGTCGACAGGGGTATCAGCCCCAGCATTTT. It specifies CASSRQGYQPQHF.

The chain has TRBV12-3 or TRBV12-4 and TRBJ1-1; tentative D call: TRBD1 (6 bases). V was trimmed by 6 bases and J by 2 bases, leaving 10 bases between them. This CDR3 is 13 amino acids long. In DNA form, the CDR3 reads TGTGCCAGCAGACAGGGCCTCAACACTGAAGCTTTCTTT. Protein: CASRQGLNTEAFF.

This chain links TRBV9 with TRBJ1-3; D call uncertain. Germline assignment: CDR1 SGDLS and CDR2 YYNGEE. V was shortened by 0 bases and J by 2 bases, with 12 bases between the two germline ends. The CDR3 runs 16 residues. CDR3 DNA sequence: TGTGCCAGCAGCGTAGGGTCGGTTGTACCTGGAAACACCATATATTTT. It is translated as CASSVGSVVPGNTIYF.

The sample holds a few counts of this clone. V and J are TRBV5-4 and TRBJ1-2; D is unresolved. The ends were cut back, 0 bases at V and 7 bases at J, with 10 bases in the middle. The V gene's germline CDR1 is SGHNT and CDR2 YYREEE (reference sequence). This CDR3 region has 13 residues. The CDR3 nucleotides are TGTGCCAGCAGCTTGGATGCCAGCTTTGGCTACACCTTC. This gives the protein CASSLDASFGYTF.

The chain combines TRBV5-4 with TRBJ2-1, with TRBD1 matching 9 bases. V was clipped by 5 bases and J by 9 bases; unmatched bases: 6. CDR3 length: 13 amino acids. Germline V lookup: CDR1 SGHNT, CDR2 YYREEE (reference sequence). The CDR3 nucleotides read TGTGCCAGCAGAGGACAGGGGCAGGGTGAGCAGTTCTTC. It translates to CASRGQGQGEQFF.

This clone is a singleton in its sample. The chain employs TRBV12-3 or TRBV12-4 and TRBJ1-2; D unclear. The CDR3 runs to 13 residues. Trimming took off 5 bases at V and 1 base at J, with 8 bases between the two ends. The CDR3 region has the DNA TGTGCCAGCAGTCCTGGGGTTAACTATGGCTACACCTTC. Translating gives CASSPGVNYGYTF.

The rearrangement uses TRBV28 and TRBJ1-2, with TRBD1 matching 9 bases. The CDR3 extends over 14 amino acids. The V segment lost 5 bases and the J segment 7 bases; nucleotides outside the gene matches: 8. CDR1 and CDR2 from the germline V gene are MDHEN and SYDVKM. CDR3 protein: CASSPGQGIGGYTF. As DNA, the CDR3 is TGTGCCAGCAGTCCGGGACAGGGTATAGGTGGCTACACCTTC.

The rearrangement links TRBV2 to TRBJ1-1, with a tentative D call TRBD1 (6 bases). V was clipped by 10 bases and J by 6 bases, with 12 bases between them. This CDR3 comprises 11 residues. The germline gives CDR1 SNHLY, CDR2 FYNNEI. This CDR3 reads CATGTFAEAFF. In DNA, the CDR3 is TGTGCCACCGGGACATTCGCTGAAGCTTTCTTT.

This clone has just one count. This chain joins TRBV28 and TRBJ1-4; perhaps TRBD1 as D (5 bases). The CDR3 extends over 15 amino acids. CDR1 and CDR2 (germline): MDHEN, SYDVKM. Trimming removed 2 bases at V and 6 bases at J, with 13 bases between. For the CDR3, the DNA is TGTGCCAGCAGTTTAGTGGGCAGGGCGGATGAAAAACTGTTTTTT. The encoded protein is CASSLVGRADEKLFF.

The rearrangement uses TRBV5-1 and TRBJ2-3; D possibly uses TRBD1 or TRBD2 (6 bases each). With 2 bases removed from V and 4 bases from J, the gap between germline ends came to 8 bases. The germline V gene has CDR1 SGHRS and CDR2 YFSETQ. This CDR3 has 13 amino acids. CDR3: CASSFRGPDTQYF. The CDR3, as DNA: TGCGCCAGCAGCTTCCGGGGGCCAGATACGCAGTATTTT.